This T cell receptor (beta chain) was observed in a study of beta chain features in type 1 diabetes. Study-wide results and limits: Any HLA-type effect on TCRB rearrangement remained unresolved here. Researchers report that Type 1 diabetes patients had moderately but significantly shorter TCRB CDR3s across all four CD4+ subsets.

V dropped 6 bases and J dropped 3 bases, with 15 bases sitting between them. CDR1 is SQVTM, CDR2 ANQGSEA, per germline. This CDR3 has 14 residues. Every bit of the isolated RNA underwent reverse transcription, so sequencing read expressed TCRB transcripts. Sequencing used immunoSEQ multiplex PCR; TCRdb keeps in-frame clones, though not all of them. The sample yields some 240,000 clones, roughly 17% seen once. This clone was detected a few times. Its cognate antigen is unknown. Every participating donor gave one draw, a heparinised blood sample averaging about 100 mL. Staining for CD45RO/CCR7/CD25/CD127/CD95/CD27 allowed sorting of CD4+ naive, central memory, regulatory and stem cell-like memory cells. Each population that was sorted was more than 98% pure.

This TCR was sampled from a man aged 30 to 39 with type 1 diabetes. This chain joins TRBV29-1 and TRBJ2-1; D is tentatively TRBD1 or TRBD2 (5 bases each). Specimen: naive CD4+ T cells from blood. In nucleotides, the CDR3 is TGCAGCGTCCATGGGACGGGGAACTACAATGAGCAGTTCTTC. It encodes CSVHGTGNYNEQFF.